Each of the 4 T cell receptor beta chains below was sequenced from the same sample in a study of T cell changes during pregnancy in multiple sclerosis. The method was immunoSEQ multiplex PCR; TCRdb's version includes in-frame clones alone and lacks a portion of them. This sample has about 50,000 clones; roughly 92% occur once, and the top ten carry 0.39%. This sample comprised CD4+ T cells from peripheral blood mononuclear cells, obtained after pregnancy. These TCRs come from a female donor with multiple sclerosis, enrolled in a pregnancy study.

This clone appeared once. This chain links TRBV7-8 with TRBJ1-5; weak D call: TRBD1 (5 bases). The CDR3 has 17 residues. V dropped 0 bases and J dropped 0 bases, with 12 bases sitting between them. Germline V gene sequence: CDR1 SGHVS, CDR2 FQNEAQ. The CDR3 coding sequence is TGTGCCAGCAGCTTAGCTCTTCAGGGCCGTAGCAATCAGCCCCAGCATTTT. Amino acids: CASSLALQGRSNQPQHF.

This sequence joins TRBV30 and TRBJ1-2; no clear D. Trimming stripped 2 bases from V and 7 bases from J, with 17 bases between. This CDR3 has 14 residues. In germline, CDR1 is GTSNPN, CDR2 SVGIG (reference sequence). CDR3 bases: TGTGCCTGGAGTTATTTTGGCACATCCCGTGGCTACACCTTC. Protein product: CAWSYFGTSRGYTF.

The genes are TRBV7-9 and TRBJ2-3, with D possibly TRBD1 on 6 matching bases. V lost 4 bases to trimming and J lost 2 bases, with 13 bases between them. This CDR3 has 15 amino acids. Germline CDR1 and CDR2: SEHNR and FQNEAQ (reference sequence). CDR3 DNA: TGTGCCAGCAGCTCAGGACAGACATACACAGATACGCAGTATTTT. This encodes CASSSGQTYTDTQYF.

The rearrangement joins TRBV2 to TRBJ2-7; maybe TRBD2 (5 bases). Germline values: CDR1 SNHLY, CDR2 FYNNEI. This CDR3 is 11 amino acids long. Trimming removed 6 bases from V and 4 bases from J, with 7 bases in between. As DNA, the CDR3 is TGTGCCAGCAGCCGCGGGTACGAGCAGTACTTC. Translating it yields CASSRGYEQYF.